One and the same sample provided the 32 T cell receptor beta chains below, sequenced in a study of neoadjuvant anti-PD-1 for oral cavity cancer. Here immunoSEQ multiplex PCR was the method, and the copy in TCRdb shows in-frame clones only, minus some. This table holds around 81,000 clones, around 80% found once. The source material was PBMCs, sampled before nivolumab (anti-PD-1) treatment. These TCRs come from a person between 35 and 79 years old with oral cavity squamous cell carcinoma.

J is TRBJ2-1 and V is TRBV7-9, with D possibly being TRBD1 (6 bases). Trimming removed 3 bases from V and 5 bases from J, with 8 bases in between. CDR1 and CDR2 (germline): SEHNR, FQNEAQ (reference sequence). The CDR3 has 13 residues. As DNA, the CDR3 is TGTGCCAGCAGCTTCGGACAGAACAATGAGCAGTTCTTC. Its protein is CASSFGQNNEQFF.

This clone has just one count. V gene TRBV9 combines with J gene TRBJ1-1; D call uncertain. Germline-derived CDR1 and CDR2 are SGDLS and YYNGEE. V was cut by 3 bases and J by 1 base, with 13 bases left in between. The CDR3 is 15 amino acids. This CDR3 reads CASSGHGGRNTEAFF. CDR3 in DNA: TGTGCCAGCAGCGGACACGGCGGGAGGAACACTGAAGCTTTCTTT.

This chain uses TRBV12-5 with TRBJ1-1, with D perhaps matching TRBD1 (5 bases). CDR3 size: 13 residues. The V end was cut by 7 bases, the J end by 4 bases, with 13 bases between. Germline CDR1 reads LGHNT; CDR2 reads FRNRAP. The CDR3: CASALQETTEAFF. The DNA of the CDR3 is TGTGCTAGTGCCCTACAGGAAACCACTGAAGCTTTCTTT.

This rearrangement joins TRBV5-1 to TRBJ1-2, with D possibly TRBD1 on 6 matching bases. The CDR3 contains 13 residues. The V end lost 3 bases, the J end lost 7 bases, and 13 bases lay between the germline ends. Germline values: CDR1 SGHRS, CDR2 YFSETQ. CDR3 nucleotide sequence: TGCGCCAGCAGCTCAAGGGGGAACGGTGGCTACACCTTC. Translated: CASSSRGNGGYTF.

The chain uses TRBV19 and TRBJ2-7, with D perhaps TRBD1 or TRBD2 (5 bases each). The CDR3 covers 13 residues. Germline lookup yields CDR1 LNHDA and CDR2 SQIVND (reference sequence). The germline V and J ends were trimmed by 8 bases and 4 bases, with 15 bases remaining between them. CDR3 nucleotide sequence: TGTGCCAGTGGACCGGGGCAAGCTTACGAGCAGTACTTC. Its protein product is CASGPGQAYEQYF. The variable domain in full, completed from reference TRBV19 and TRBJ2-7, reads DGGITQSPKYLFRKEGQNVTLSCEQNLNHDAMYWYRQDPGQGLRLIYYSQIVNDFQKGDIAEGYSVSREKKESFPLTVTSAQKNPTAFYLCASGPGQAYEQYFGPGTRLTVT.

The chain combines TRBV11-3 with TRBJ2-7, with D unclear. CDR3 length: 15 residues. Germline CDR1 SGHNT, CDR2 YENEEA. The V end was cut by 0 bases, the J end by 2 bases, with 11 bases between. This CDR3 reads CASSLDSSPTYEQYF. The DNA of the CDR3 is TGTGCCAGCAGCTTAGATTCCTCCCCCACCTACGAGCAGTACTTC.

The V gene is TRBV7-8, the J gene TRBJ1-4, with D perhaps matching TRBD1 (6 bases). V lost 2 bases and J 5 bases, leaving 12 bases between the germline ends. Germline CDR1 is SGHVS and CDR2 is FQNEAQ. This CDR3 region has 15 residues. CDR3 protein: CASSLPGASNEKLFF. CDR3 sequence (DNA): TGTGCCAGCAGCTTACCAGGGGCTTCAAATGAAAAACTGTTTTTT.

The chain employs TRBV30 and TRBJ2-3, with D unresolved. Trimming removed 3 bases from V and 8 bases from J, with 9 bases in between. The CDR3 is made up of 11 amino acids. The V gene's germline CDR1 is GTSNPN and CDR2 SVGIG (reference sequence). The CDR3 DNA reads as TGTGCCTGGAGAACGACGGGTACGCAGTATTTT. Translating it yields CAWRTTGTQYF.

This CDR3 is CASRRNGVYEQYF. The CDR3 nucleotides are TGTGCCAGCAGGCGGAACGGGGTTTACGAGCAGTACTTC. This sequence joins TRBV11-2 and TRBJ2-7, with D possibly TRBD2 on 5 matching bases. CDR1 and CDR2 from the germline V gene are SGHAT and FQNNGV. The ends were cut back, 6 bases at V and 4 bases at J, with 13 bases in the middle. The CDR3 has 13 residues. Supplemented by reference TRBV11-2 and TRBJ2-7, the full variable domain reads EAGVAQSPRYKIIEKRQSVAFWCNPISGHATLYWYQQILGQGPKLLIQFQNNGVVDDSQLPKDRFSAERLKGVDSTLKIQPAKLEDSAVYLCASRRNGVYEQYFGPGTRLTVT.

This chain links TRBV6-1 with TRBJ2-7; D might be TRBD1 (6 bases). Germline CDR1 MNHNS, CDR2 SASEGT. V was shortened by 1 base and J by 3 bases, with 13 bases between the two germline ends. The CDR3 spans 15 residues. The DNA of the CDR3 is TGTGCCAGCAGTGAAGGGGTGGGGGCGTTCTACGAGCAGTACTTC. Translated, it gives CASSEGVGAFYEQYF.

This chain joins TRBV19 and TRBJ2-1, with D maybe TRBD2 (6 bases). Germline V gene data show CDR1 as LNHDA and CDR2 as SQIVND (reference sequence). The germline V and J ends were trimmed by 6 bases and 7 bases, with 10 bases remaining between them. The CDR3 runs to 12 residues. For the CDR3, the DNA is TGTGCCAGTAGGGCCCGGGGGAATGAGCAGTTCTTC. Translation gives CASRARGNEQFF.

The chain couples TRBV6-1 to TRBJ1-2; a possible D gene is TRBD1 (5 bases). Between the trimmed V and J ends, which lost 7 bases and 8 bases, there was a span of 23 bases. Germline values: CDR1 MNHNS, CDR2 SASEGT. The CDR3 loop spans 15 amino acids. The CDR3 coding sequence is TGTGCCAGCACCTCCCCTGGGGCGGCTAGGGCAGGCTACACCTTC. This sequence encodes CASTSPGAARAGYTF.

This clone has a single count. The chain uses TRBV19 and TRBJ1-2, with 7 bases fitting TRBD1. Germline CDR1 is LNHDA and CDR2 is SQIVND (reference sequence). Trimming took 8 bases from V and 6 from J; bases not matched to a gene: 9. The CDR3 has 13 amino acids. CDR3 coding DNA: TGTGCCAGTGGAGACAGGGTGCAGGATGGCTACACCTTC. This gives the protein CASGDRVQDGYTF.

The V gene is TRBV21-1, the J gene TRBJ1-1. TRBV21-1 is shown as a pseudogene. The CDR3 extends over 11 amino acids. The CDR3 region is CASSPLAEAFF. The DNA for the CDR3 is TGTGCCAGCAGCCCCCTAGCCGAAGCTTTCTTT.

There are a few counts of this clone. The chain employs TRBV30 and TRBJ2-1; 8 bases agree with TRBD2. V lost 5 bases and J lost 5; bases outside the gene matches: 5. The CDR3 consists of 13 residues. The V gene's germline CDR1 is GTSNPN and CDR2 SVGIG (reference sequence). The CDR3: CAWGGTRHNEQFF. The CDR3, as DNA: TGTGCCTGGGGGGGGACTAGACACAATGAGCAGTTCTTC.

The CDR3 spells CASSERLDTQYF. CDR3 nucleotide sequence: TGTGCCAGCAGTGAGAGGTTAGATACGCAGTATTTT. The chain combines TRBV2 with TRBJ2-3; D gene ambiguous. CDR1 and CDR2 from the germline V gene are SNHLY and FYNNEI. The CDR3 runs to 12 residues. Trimming cost V 3 bases and J 5 bases, with 6 bases left between them. Using reference TRBV2 and TRBJ2-3 for the parts outside the CDR3, the full variable domain is EPEVTQTPSHQVTQMGQEVILRCVPISNHLYFYWYRQILGQKVEFLVSFYNNEISEKSEIFDDQFSVERPDGSNFTLKIRSTKLEDSAMYFCASSERLDTQYFGPGTRLTVL.

This sequence joins TRBV2 and TRBJ2-7; D unclear. The CDR3 has 14 amino acids. Germline V gene sequence: CDR1 SNHLY, CDR2 FYNNEI. Trimming left V 4 bases short and J 2 bases short, with 12 bases between. The CDR3 DNA is TGTGCCAGCAGTGTGGCAGTAACAACCTACGAGCAGTACTTC. As protein: CASSVAVTTYEQYF.

The gene calls are TRBV30 and TRBJ2-5; perhaps TRBD1 as D (5 bases). Between the trimmed V and J ends, which lost 1 base and 5 bases, there was a span of 17 bases. The CDR3 runs to 15 residues. CDR1 and CDR2 (germline): GTSNPN, SVGIG (reference sequence). DNA for the CDR3: TGTGCCTGGAGTGCGAGACAGAGAGGTAGCGAGACCCAGTACTTC. Protein product: CAWSARQRGSETQYF.

The rearrangement joins TRBV6-5 to TRBJ2-5; TRBD1 agrees at 11 bases. The length of the CDR3 is 16 residues. V shed 0 bases and J 5 bases; nucleotides not matched to a gene: 5. Germline values: CDR1 MNHEY, CDR2 SVGAGI. DNA of the CDR3: TGTGCCAGCAGTTACTCGACCGGACAGGGGGCCGAGACCCAGTACTTC. It yields the protein CASSYSTGQGAETQYF.

V usage is TRBV5-1 and J usage is TRBJ2-3; 9 bases agree with TRBD2. Germline V gives CDR1 SGHRS, CDR2 YFSETQ. V shed 4 bases and J 5 bases; nucleotides not matched to a gene: 2. The CDR3 sequence is 13 residues long. CDR3 region: CASSQTSGDTQYF. The CDR3, as DNA: TGCGCCAGCAGCCAGACTAGCGGAGATACGCAGTATTTT.

The CDR3 loop reads CASRPLDRTTGELFF. In DNA form, the CDR3 reads TGTGCCAGCAGACCCCTCGACAGAACCACCGGGGAGCTGTTTTTT. The V and J genes are TRBV6-5 and TRBJ2-2; D is possibly TRBD1 (5 bases). In germline, CDR1 is MNHEY, CDR2 SVGAGI. The CDR3 is 15 amino acids. V lost 6 bases and J 4 bases, leaving 15 bases between the germline ends.

This CDR3 is CSAEWTNGYTF. The CDR3 DNA follows: TGCAGTGCCGAATGGACTAATGGCTACACCTTC. V gene TRBV20-1 combines with J gene TRBJ1-2; D remains unclear. Deletions cut 6 bases from V and 6 bases from J, with 11 bases between. The CDR3 is made up of 11 amino acids. Germline V gives CDR1 DFQATT, CDR2 SNEGSKA (reference sequence).

This chain uses TRBV25-1 with TRBJ2-6, with D unclear. This CDR3 has 13 residues. Trimming left V 6 bases short and J 4 bases short, with 7 bases between. Per germline, CDR1 MGHDK and CDR2 SYGVNS. CDR3 region: CASSPPGANVLTF. Here the CDR3 DNA reads TGTGCCAGCAGCCCCCCAGGGGCCAACGTCCTGACTTTC.

The chain links TRBV5-6 to TRBJ1-4; a possible D gene is TRBD1 (5 bases). Trimming took 1 base from V and 3 from J, leaving 13 bases between them. There are 16 residues in the CDR3. In germline, CDR1 is SGHDT, CDR2 YYEEEE. This CDR3 is CASSLRGRTSNEKLFF. CDR3 nucleotides: TGTGCCAGCAGCTTGAGGGGCCGAACGTCTAATGAAAAACTGTTTTTT.

This chain uses TRBV7-9 with TRBJ2-7; possibly TRBD2 for D (6 bases). The CDR3 sequence is 14 residues long. Germline V gives CDR1 SEHNR, CDR2 FQNEAQ (reference sequence). V was cut by 4 bases and J by 2 bases, with 12 bases left in between. The CDR3 coding sequence is TGTGCCAGCAGCTATCGGGAGATTCCCTACGAGCAGTACTTC. Residues: CASSYREIPYEQYF.

The gene calls are TRBV10-3 and TRBJ1-4; D is undetermined. The CDR3 sequence is 12 residues long. CDR1 and CDR2 from the germline V gene are ENHRY and SYGVKD. V dropped 3 bases and J dropped 8 bases, with 7 bases sitting between them. CDR3: CAISEPGEKLFF. The CDR3 nucleotides are TGTGCCATCAGTGAACCGGGCGAAAAACTGTTTTTT.

This chain joins TRBV7-9 and TRBJ2-7; no firm D call. The CDR3 spans 15 residues. Germline CDR1 and CDR2: SEHNR and FQNEAQ (reference sequence). The V end lost 4 bases, the J end lost 0 bases, and 13 bases lay between the germline ends. The CDR3 protein is CASSSGPQSSYEQYF. The DNA for the CDR3 is TGTGCCAGCAGCTCCGGACCGCAGAGCTCCTACGAGCAGTACTTC.

The genes are TRBV9 and TRBJ2-3; possible D gene TRBD1, 7 bases. CDR3 length: 17 residues. Trimming left V 3 bases short and J 6 bases short, with 23 bases between. Per the germline V gene, CDR1 is SGDLS and CDR2 is YYNGEE. This CDR3 reads CASSGLRGQGVRDTQYF. CDR3 in DNA: TGTGCCAGCAGCGGGCTTCGGGGGCAGGGGGTCAGGGATACGCAGTATTTT. Variable domain in full (rest from reference TRBV9 and TRBJ2-3): DSGVTQTPKHLITATGQRVTLRCSPRSGDLSVYWYQQSLDQGLQFLIQYYNGEERAKGNILERFSAQQFPDLHSELNLSSLELGDSALYFCASSGLRGQGVRDTQYFGPGTRLTVL.

The chain couples TRBV5-4 to TRBJ2-1, with TRBD2 matching over 11 bases. CDR3 length: 17 amino acids. J was trimmed by 1 base and V by 3 bases; bases with no gene match: 6. Looked up from germline, CDR1 is SGHNT and CDR2 is YYREEE (reference sequence). The CDR3, as DNA: TGTGCCAGCAGCTGGGGGGCTAGCGGGAGGTCCTACAATGAGCAGTTCTTC. This translates into CASSWGASGRSYNEQFF.

The chain uses TRBV6-5 and TRBJ2-1; either TRBD1 or TRBD2 may supply D (5 bases each). V dropped 7 bases and J dropped 12 bases, with 25 bases sitting between them. Germline lookup yields CDR1 MNHEY and CDR2 SVGAGI. This CDR3 contains 15 residues. The CDR3 is CASTPAGQGVEGQFF. The CDR3 bases are TGTGCCAGCACCCCGGCCGGGCAGGGCGTAGAGGGGCAGTTCTTC.

This chain uses TRBV19 with TRBJ1-5; D unclear. Germline V gives CDR1 LNHDA, CDR2 SQIVND (reference sequence). Trimming cost V 3 bases and J 15 bases, with 30 bases left between them. This CDR3 is 17 amino acids long. The CDR3 nucleotides are TGTGCCAGTAGTATTACTCCCTCTACAGCTAGCCTCGGGGTGACGCATTTT. Amino acid sequence: CASSITPSTASLGVTHF.

This clone has a handful of counts. The chain recombines TRBV29-1 with TRBJ1-5; D unclear. The CDR3 extends over 13 amino acids. V was clipped by 6 bases and J by 6 bases, with 15 bases between them. Germline loops: CDR1 SQVTM, CDR2 ANQGSEA. CDR3 sequence reads: CSVAVGLGQPQHF. Here the CDR3 DNA reads TGCAGCGTGGCTGTGGGGTTGGGTCAGCCCCAGCATTTT.